Sequencing of this T cell receptor (beta chain) was carried out in a study of shared clonotypes between healthy human individuals. Assay: immunoSEQ multiplex PCR; the TCRdb copy retains only in-frame clones and omits some. Of 550,000 to 850,000 clones in the sample, roughly two thirds are singletons; the top ten hold approximately 2%. CDR1 SGHRS and CDR2 YFSETQ come from the germline V gene. CDR3 length: 15 amino acids. V shed 0 bases, J shed 5 bases, and the junction held 4 bases outside the gene matches. Whole-study results and caveats: Naive subsets typically showed greater estimated richness than memory subsets. Generation probabilities were higher for clonotypes shared across all four sorted-subset donors than for unshared ones. Clonotype sharing among donors was thought likely to change with sequencing depth.

Turning to this clone: Its antigen is undetermined.

The sequencing input was memory CD4+ T cells sorted from blood. Stated subset: CD45RA-negative fraction. V usage is TRBV5-1 and J usage is TRBJ2-5; 10 bases are shared with TRBD1. The TCR originated in a woman aged 25 to 39 in good health. CDR3 coding DNA: TGCGCCAGCAGCTTGGTGACAGGGGGCGATGAGACCCAGTACTTC. It encodes CASSLVTGGDETQYF.